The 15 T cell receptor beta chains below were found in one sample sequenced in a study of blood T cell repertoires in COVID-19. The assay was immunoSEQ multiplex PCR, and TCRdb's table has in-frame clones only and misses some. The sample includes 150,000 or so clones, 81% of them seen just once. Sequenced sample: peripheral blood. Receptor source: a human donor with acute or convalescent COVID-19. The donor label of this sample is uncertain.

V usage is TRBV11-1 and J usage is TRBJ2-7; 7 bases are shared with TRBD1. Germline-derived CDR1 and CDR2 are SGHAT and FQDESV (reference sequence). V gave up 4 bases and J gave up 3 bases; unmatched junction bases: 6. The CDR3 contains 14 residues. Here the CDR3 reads CASSSDRNLYEQYF. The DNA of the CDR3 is TGTGCCAGCAGCTCGGACAGGAACCTCTACGAGCAGTACTTC.

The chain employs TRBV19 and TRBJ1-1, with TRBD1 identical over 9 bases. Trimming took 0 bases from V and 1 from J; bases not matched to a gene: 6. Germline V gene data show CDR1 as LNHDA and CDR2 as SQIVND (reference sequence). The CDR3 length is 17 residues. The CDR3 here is CASSIDVGTGRNTEAFF. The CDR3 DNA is TGTGCCAGTAGTATAGATGTCGGGACAGGGCGGAACACTGAAGCTTTCTTT.

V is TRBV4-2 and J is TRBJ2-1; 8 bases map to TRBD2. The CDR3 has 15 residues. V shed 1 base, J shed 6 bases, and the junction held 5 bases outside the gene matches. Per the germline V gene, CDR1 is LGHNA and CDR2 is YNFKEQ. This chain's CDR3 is CASSQAGGASNEQFF. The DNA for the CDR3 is TGTGCCAGCAGCCAAGCGGGGGGGGCCAGCAATGAGCAGTTCTTC.

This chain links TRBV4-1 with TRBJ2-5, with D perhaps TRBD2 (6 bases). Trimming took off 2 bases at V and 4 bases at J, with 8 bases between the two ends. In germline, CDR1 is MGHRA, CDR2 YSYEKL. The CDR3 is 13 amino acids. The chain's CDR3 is CASSQMGGETQYF. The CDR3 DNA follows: TGCGCCAGCAGCCAAATGGGAGGAGAGACCCAGTACTTC.

CDR3 in DNA: TGTGCCATCAGTGAGATCAAACAGGCTGACACTGAAGCTTTCTTT. Amino acids: CAISEIKQADTEAFF. The V gene is TRBV10-3, the J gene TRBJ1-1; TRBD1 is a possible D gene (5 bases). The V end lost 2 bases, the J end lost 3 bases, and 13 bases lay between the germline ends. This CDR3 is built from 15 residues. Germline V lookup: CDR1 ENHRY, CDR2 SYGVKD.

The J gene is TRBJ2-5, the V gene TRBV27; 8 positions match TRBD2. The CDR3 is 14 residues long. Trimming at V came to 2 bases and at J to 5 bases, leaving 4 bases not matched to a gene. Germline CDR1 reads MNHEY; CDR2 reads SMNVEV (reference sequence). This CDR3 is CASSLLAGLETQYF. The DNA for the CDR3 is TGTGCCAGCAGTTTACTAGCGGGCCTGGAGACCCAGTACTTC.

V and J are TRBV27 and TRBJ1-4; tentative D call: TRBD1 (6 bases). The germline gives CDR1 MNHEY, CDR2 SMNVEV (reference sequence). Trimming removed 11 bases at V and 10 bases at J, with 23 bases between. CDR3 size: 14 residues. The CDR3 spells CASSTGPDFGKLFF. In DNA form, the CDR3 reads TGTGCCTCATCCACAGGGCCCGACTTTGGAAAACTGTTTTTT.

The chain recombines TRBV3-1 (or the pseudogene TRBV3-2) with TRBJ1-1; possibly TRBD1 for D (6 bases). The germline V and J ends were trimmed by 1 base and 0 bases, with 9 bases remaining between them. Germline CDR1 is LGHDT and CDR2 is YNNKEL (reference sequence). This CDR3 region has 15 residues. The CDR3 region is CASSQAGGLNTEAFF. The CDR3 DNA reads TGTGCCAGCAGCCAAGCGGGGGGCCTGAACACTGAAGCTTTCTTT.

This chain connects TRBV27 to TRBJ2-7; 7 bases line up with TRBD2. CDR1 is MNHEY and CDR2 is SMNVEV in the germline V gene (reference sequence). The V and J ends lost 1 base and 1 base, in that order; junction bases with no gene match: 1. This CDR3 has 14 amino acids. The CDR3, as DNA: TGTGCCAGCAGTTTATACGGGGGGTCCTACGAGCAGTACTTC. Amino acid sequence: CASSLYGGSYEQYF.

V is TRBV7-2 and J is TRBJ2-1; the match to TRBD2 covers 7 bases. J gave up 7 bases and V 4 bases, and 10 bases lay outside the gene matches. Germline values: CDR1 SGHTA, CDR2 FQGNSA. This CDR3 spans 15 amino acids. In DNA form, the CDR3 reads TGTGCCAGCAGCTCCTCTGGGGGGGGTGGGAATGAGCAGTTCTTC. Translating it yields CASSSSGGGGNEQFF.

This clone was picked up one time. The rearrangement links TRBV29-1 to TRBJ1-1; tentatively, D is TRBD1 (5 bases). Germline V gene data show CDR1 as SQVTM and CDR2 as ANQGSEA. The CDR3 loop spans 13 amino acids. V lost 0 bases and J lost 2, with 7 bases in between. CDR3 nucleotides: TGCAGCGTTGAAGAGACAGTAAACACTGAAGCTTTCTTT. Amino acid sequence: CSVEETVNTEAFF.

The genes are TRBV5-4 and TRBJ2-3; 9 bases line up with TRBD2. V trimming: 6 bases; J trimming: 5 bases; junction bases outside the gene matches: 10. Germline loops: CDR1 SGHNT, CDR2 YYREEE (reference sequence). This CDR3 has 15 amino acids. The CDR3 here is CASNLLGSGGDTQYF. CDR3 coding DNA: TGTGCCAGCAATCTCTTGGGTAGCGGGGGAGATACGCAGTATTTT.

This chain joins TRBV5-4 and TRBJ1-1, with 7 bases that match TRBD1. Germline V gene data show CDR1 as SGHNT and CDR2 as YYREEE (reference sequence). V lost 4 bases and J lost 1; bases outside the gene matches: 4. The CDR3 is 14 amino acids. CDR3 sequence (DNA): TGTGCCAGCAGCCCCCAGGGGGGGAACACTGAAGCTTTCTTT. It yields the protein CASSPQGGNTEAFF.

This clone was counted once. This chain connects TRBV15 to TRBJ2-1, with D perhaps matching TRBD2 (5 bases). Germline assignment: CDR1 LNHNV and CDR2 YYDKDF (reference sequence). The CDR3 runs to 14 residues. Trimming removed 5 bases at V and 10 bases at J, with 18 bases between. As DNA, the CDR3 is TGTGCCACCAGCTTCTTCACGACGGCGGGCGAGCAGTTCTTC. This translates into CATSFFTTAGEQFF.

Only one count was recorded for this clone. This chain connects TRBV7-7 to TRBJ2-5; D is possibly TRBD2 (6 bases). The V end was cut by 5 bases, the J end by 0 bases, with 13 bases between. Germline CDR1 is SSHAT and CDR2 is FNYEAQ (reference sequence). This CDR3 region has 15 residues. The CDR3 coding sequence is TGTGCCAGCAGCGCGTTAAGGGACTACCAAGAGACCCAGTACTTC. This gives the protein CASSALRDYQETQYF.